This T cell receptor (beta chain) was obtained from a study of blood T cell repertoires in COVID-19. About the research overall: Specimens from acute and convalescent COVID-19 originated in the United States, Italy and Spain.

The cohort comprised adults aged roughly 18 to 95 years residing in under 25 US areas. Cohort assignment relied on participant-reported clinical history. TCRdb's copy holds only in-frame clones and misses some; the assay was immunoSEQ multiplex PCR. The table has roughly 420,000 clones, roughly 88% seen once. The germline gives CDR1 SNHLY, CDR2 FYNNEI. The J segment lost 15 bases and the V segment lost 7 bases, leaving 11 bases of the junction unmatched. The CDR3 loop spans 14 amino acids. The gene calls are TRBV2 and TRBJ1-6; 11 positions agree with TRBD1. The receptor was isolated from a woman aged 25-40 years with acute COVID-19. Sequencing was carried out using PBMCs or T cells enriched from blood (not recorded which). The CDR3 spells CASNPGQGVPSLHF. The CDR3, as DNA: TGTGCCAGCAACCCGGGACAGGGGGTTCCAAGCCTCCACTTT.